A single sample is the source of the 20 T cell receptor beta chains below, sequenced in a study of human T cells and chemical hapten exposure. Using its own MiXCR run on the RACE reads, TCRdb lists one record per CDR3 protein. The data contain about 100,000 distinct CDR3 sequences, about 10% of them singletons. This sample's time point: patch test 1, 2 weeks after DPC sensitization. The treatment here: therapeutic diphenylcyclopropenone sensitization with weekly scalp DPC. The specimen comprised whole blood, sampled in connection with sensitization to the hapten diphenylcyclopropenone (DPC). The receptors come from a man aged 40-55 years with alopecia areata. Some clones in this sample may be carry-over from other donors' samples.

This clonotype has only a few counts. The chain couples TRBV6-5 to TRBJ2-1; a weak D match, TRBD1 (5 bases). The CDR3 has 13 residues. The V gene lost 5 bases and the J gene lost 3 bases, with 8 bases spanning the gap. Germline loops: CDR1 MNHEY, CDR2 SVGAGI. The CDR3: CASSTDSYNEQFF. The CDR3 coding sequence is TGTGCCAGCAGTACAGACAGCTACAATGAGCAGTTCTTC.

This clonotype was seen a few times. The rearrangement links TRBV3-1 to TRBJ2-1; D possibly corresponds to TRBD2 (6 bases). CDR3 length: 13 residues. V was cut by 4 bases and J by 12 bases, with 16 bases left in between. From germline, CDR1 is LGHDT and CDR2 YNNKEL (reference sequence). The chain's CDR3 is CASSRGSGDWQFF. CDR3 sequence (DNA): TGTGCCAGCAGCCGCGGTAGCGGAGATTGGCAGTTCTTC.

V and J are TRBV6-2 or TRBV6-3 and TRBJ2-2; TRBD2 agrees at 14 bases. With 6 bases clipped from V and 7 bases from J, the junction kept 7 bases outside the gene matches. Germline loops: CDR1 MNHEY, CDR2 SVGEGT. The CDR3 is 16 residues long. The CDR3 nucleotides read TGTGCCAGCAGAGGACTAGCGGGAGGAGGCTACGGGGAGCTGTTTTTT. Amino acids: CASRGLAGGGYGELFF.

The V call is TRBV7-9, the J call TRBJ2-3; unclear D gene. CDR3 length: 15 residues. The V gene lost 7 bases and the J gene lost 2 bases, with 16 bases spanning the gap. The germline V gene encodes CDR1 SEHNR and CDR2 FQNEAQ (reference sequence). CDR3 amino acids: CASIKEGMSTDTQYF. The CDR3 coding sequence is TGTGCCAGCATCAAAGAAGGGATGTCCACAGATACGCAGTATTTT.

This clonotype was seen ten or more times. The chain combines TRBV5-4 with TRBJ1-1, with 7 bases that match TRBD1. Per the germline V gene, CDR1 is SGHNT and CDR2 is YYREEE (reference sequence). The CDR3 runs to 14 residues. J was trimmed by 5 bases and V by 0 bases; bases with no gene match: 4. CDR3 nucleotides: TGTGCCAGCAGCTTGGCTCAGGGGGGGACTGAAGCTTTCTTT. It yields the protein CASSLAQGGTEAFF.

Ten or more counts support this clonotype. The chain carries TRBV27 and TRBJ1-4, with TRBD1 matching 8 bases. The V gene's germline CDR1 is MNHEY and CDR2 SMNVEV (reference sequence). The junction had 7 bases not matched to a gene; V was cut back by 5 bases and J by 5 bases. This CDR3 comprises 15 residues. CDR3 in DNA: TGTGCCAGCAGTATCCGACAGGGGTTAAATGAAAAACTGTTTTTT. Translated: CASSIRQGLNEKLFF. Full variable domain (missing parts from reference TRBV27 and TRBJ1-4): EAQVTQNPRYLITVTGKKLTVTCSQNMNHEYMSWYRQDPGLGLRQIYYSMNVEVTDKGDVPEGYKVSRKEKRNFPLILESPSPNQTSLYFCASSIRQGLNEKLFFGSGTQLSVL.

The rearrangement links TRBV11-2 to TRBJ2-1, with 11 bases identical to TRBD2. With 7 bases clipped from V and 4 bases from J, the junction kept 6 bases outside the gene matches. CDR1 is SGHAT, CDR2 FQNNGV, per germline. The CDR3 loop spans 15 amino acids. The CDR3 nucleotides are TGTGCCAGCACCGAGGGACTAGCGGATTACAATGAGCAGTTCTTC. Translating gives CASTEGLADYNEQFF.

This chain links TRBV29-1 with TRBJ1-2; TRBD1 agrees at 7 bases. This CDR3 has 12 amino acids. With 7 bases clipped from V and 5 bases from J, the junction kept 7 bases outside the gene matches. Per germline, CDR1 SQVTM and CDR2 ANQGSEA. CDR3: CSAAGGGYGYTF. DNA of the CDR3: TGCAGCGCCGCAGGGGGTGGATATGGCTACACCTTC.

This clonotype has a handful of counts. The chain couples TRBV6-1 to TRBJ2-2; D might be TRBD2 (5 bases). Germline V gene lookup returns CDR1 MNHNS and CDR2 SASEGT. The V and J ends lost 7 bases and 0 bases respectively, with 9 bases between them. The CDR3 sequence is 14 residues long. As DNA, the CDR3 is TGTGCCAGCATAAAGCGGTCGAACACCGGGGAGCTGTTTTTT. Its translation: CASIKRSNTGELFF.

This clonotype was counted only a few times. J is TRBJ1-1 and V is TRBV3-1, with 8 positions matching TRBD1. The length of the CDR3 is 16 residues. Germline CDR1 LGHDT, CDR2 YNNKEL (reference sequence). J lost 0 bases, V lost 4 bases, and 7 bases had no gene match. As DNA, the CDR3 is TGTGCCAGCAGCCCAGGGGGCCCCGAGATGAACACTGAAGCTTTCTTT. Its translation is CASSPGGPEMNTEAFF. Looking up the rest from reference TRBV3-1 and TRBJ1-1 gives the full variable domain: DTAVSQTPKYLVTQMGNDKSIKCEQNLGHDTMYWYKQDSKKFLKIMFSYNNKELIINETVPNRFSPKSPDKAHLNLHINSLELGDSAVYFCASSPGGPEMNTEAFFGQGTRLTVV.

This clonotype was seen a handful of times. The chain combines TRBV5-6 with TRBJ2-6; D remains unclear. The ends were cut back, 2 bases at V and 7 bases at J, with 7 bases in the middle. The CDR3 is 13 residues long. The germline V gene encodes CDR1 SGHDT and CDR2 YYEEEE. The CDR3 loop is CASSLAAANVLTF. The CDR3 DNA follows: TGTGCCAGCAGCTTAGCTGCAGCCAACGTCCTGACTTTC. Variable domain in full (rest from reference TRBV5-6 and TRBJ2-6): DAGVTQSPTHLIKTRGQQVTLRCSPKSGHDTVSWYQQALGQGPQFIFQYYEEEERQRGNFPDRFSGHQFPNYSSELNVNALLLGDSALYLCASSLAAANVLTFGAGSRLTVL.

This clonotype showed up just a few times. J is TRBJ1-1 and V is TRBV29-1; D is unresolved. V lost 4 bases, J lost 1 base, and 10 bases lay in between. The germline V gene encodes CDR1 SQVTM and CDR2 ANQGSEA. CDR3 length: 13 residues. CDR3 protein: CSVGLRENTEAFF. As DNA, the CDR3 is TGCAGCGTTGGTCTCCGGGAGAACACTGAAGCTTTCTTT.

The chain is built from TRBV7-8 and TRBJ2-3, with TRBD2 matching over 10 bases. V lost 2 bases and J lost 3; bases outside the gene matches: 11. There are 18 residues in the CDR3. Germline CDR1 SGHVS, CDR2 FQNEAQ. CDR3: CASSLSPLLAGRTDTQYF. The CDR3, as DNA: TGTGCCAGCAGCTTATCCCCTTTACTAGCGGGGCGAACAGATACGCAGTATTTT.

This clonotype was picked up many times. This chain joins TRBV11-2 and TRBJ2-2; the match to TRBD2 covers 10 bases. Unmatched junction bases numbered 11, after V lost 5 bases and J lost 5 bases. This CDR3 has 17 residues. In germline, CDR1 is SGHAT, CDR2 FQNNGV. As DNA, the CDR3 is TGTGCCAGCAGCCGGGGGGCTAGCGGGAGTAGGACCGGGGAGCTGTTTTTT. It codes for CASSRGASGSRTGELFF.

This clonotype was detected ten times or more. CDR3 bases: TGTGCCAGCAGCCAGGGACAGAGAAAGAATCAGCCCCAGCATTTT. It is translated as CASSQGQRKNQPQHF. V is TRBV11-3 and J is TRBJ1-5, with 7 positions matching TRBD1. This CDR3 is 15 amino acids long. V shed 5 bases and J 4 bases; nucleotides not matched to a gene: 8. In germline, CDR1 is SGHNT, CDR2 YENEEA.

This clonotype was counted only a few times. This chain uses TRBV30 with TRBJ1-1, with D possibly matching TRBD1 (6 bases). Germline CDR1 reads GTSNPN; CDR2 reads SVGIG (reference sequence). V gave up 4 bases and J gave up 0 bases, with 15 bases separating them. The CDR3 totals 15 residues. CDR3 sequence: CAWTRAGALNTEAFF. Here the CDR3 DNA reads TGTGCCTGGACTAGGGCAGGGGCATTGAACACTGAAGCTTTCTTT.

CDR3 region: CATSREGGGITDTQYF. CDR3 nucleotide sequence: TGTGCCACCAGCAGAGAAGGTGGGGGTATCACAGATACGCAGTATTTT. The rearrangement links TRBV15 to TRBJ2-3, with D perhaps given as TRBD1 or TRBD2 (5 bases each). Germline V gives CDR1 LNHNV, CDR2 YYDKDF (reference sequence). This CDR3 region has 16 residues. V was cut by 0 bases and J by 2 bases, with 12 bases left in between. The full variable domain, with the rest looked up from reference TRBV15 and TRBJ2-3, is DAMVIQNPRYQVTQFGKPVTLSCSQTLNHNVMYWYQQKSSQAPKLLFHYYDKDFNNEADTPDNFQSRRPNTSFCFLDIRSPGLGDTAMYLCATSREGGGITDTQYFGPGTRLTVL.

This clonotype was picked up a small number of times. The chain employs TRBV7-2 and TRBJ1-5, with D possibly matching TRBD1 (6 bases). This CDR3 region has 15 residues. Germline V gene data show CDR1 as SGHTA and CDR2 as FQGNSA. The germline V and J ends were trimmed by 4 bases and 6 bases, with 16 bases remaining between them. CDR3 region: CASSSLQGPGQPQHF. DNA of the CDR3: TGTGCCAGCAGCTCGCTACAGGGTCCGGGTCAGCCCCAGCATTTT.

This clonotype was observed a few times. The V and J genes are TRBV29-1 and TRBJ2-7, with D perhaps matching TRBD1 (6 bases). The ends were cut back, 2 bases at V and 4 bases at J, with 18 bases in the middle. There are 15 residues in the CDR3. Per the germline V gene, CDR1 is SQVTM and CDR2 is ANQGSEA. The CDR3 spells CSVEKGVPRSYEQYV. CDR3 DNA sequence: TGCAGCGTTGAAAAGGGGGTACCTCGGTCTTACGAGCAGTACGTC.

The chain couples TRBV10-3 to TRBJ2-1; TRBD2 matches 13 bases. This CDR3 has 16 amino acids. Germline lookup yields CDR1 ENHRY and CDR2 SYGVKD. J gave up 8 bases and V 1 base, and 5 bases lay outside the gene matches. CDR3 sequence reads: CAISELRLAGGDEQFF. The CDR3 DNA is TGTGCCATCAGTGAGTTACGACTAGCGGGAGGCGATGAGCAGTTCTTC.